The present T cell receptor (beta chain) was sequenced within a study of CD8 T cells in ankylosing spondylitis. Findings of the study overall: Apparently characteristic of ankylosing spondylitis blood was a TCR beta motif (under ten highly homologous variants). Disease-linked clones displayed a CD8+ phenotype and appeared relatively rarely in peripheral blood. Significant enrichment of disease-linked clones was reported in matched ankylosing spondylitis synovial fluid.

This clonotype was picked up many times. What it binds is not known. Quantitative molecular-barcoded 5'-RACE generated the TCR beta libraries. TCRdb reanalysed the 5' RACE reads using MiXCR and keeps one entry per CDR3 protein. The data contain 250,000 or so distinct CDR3 sequences, more than 9% of them singletons. Trimming took 5 bases from V and 2 from J; bases not matched to a gene: 10. Looked up from germline, CDR1 is MNHNS and CDR2 is SASEGT. The CDR3 is 16 residues long. The sample comprised blood, either unsorted or a sorted T cell fraction (not recorded which). The clonotype originates from a male donor with ankylosing spondylitis or in good health (not recorded which). This chain links TRBV6-1 with TRBJ2-3; 7 bases agree with TRBD2. The CDR3 DNA follows: TGTGCCAGCAGTAAGGAGAGTCGGGGGGTCACAGATACGCAGTATTTT. Translation gives CASSKESRGVTDTQYF.